This passage covers 15 T cell receptor beta chains from one sample sequenced in a study of chemoradiotherapy in HPV16-positive cancers. Repertoires were generated with immunoSEQ multiplex PCR, while TCRdb's copy carries only in-frame clones and drops some. The sample yields approximately 3,700 clones, over 85% seen once. The sample was acquired from a patient who underwent chemoradiotherapy. Receptor source: a human donor with HPV-associated anogenital cancer.

The chain combines TRBV5-5 with TRBJ2-5; 11 positions match TRBD2. The CDR3 consists of 17 residues. Trimming at V came to 0 bases and at J to 2 bases, leaving 6 bases not matched to a gene. Germline V CDR1 and CDR2: SGHKS, YYEKEE (reference sequence). CDR3 amino acids: CASSLGLAGGGQETQYF. The CDR3 DNA follows: TGTGCCAGCAGCTTGGGGCTAGCGGGGGGAGGACAAGAGACCCAGTACTTC.

The chain recombines TRBV5-1 with TRBJ2-1; 7 bases are shared with TRBD2. V dropped 4 bases and J dropped 4; count of bases not matched to a gene: 8. The CDR3 has 15 amino acids. CDR1 is SGHRS and CDR2 is YFSETQ in the germline V gene. CDR3: CASSIGLAAYNEQFF. As DNA, the CDR3 is TGCGCCAGCAGCATTGGGCTAGCGGCATACAATGAGCAGTTCTTC.

In this sample, this clone turned up a few times. The chain couples TRBV5-4 to TRBJ1-1; perhaps TRBD1 as D (5 bases). The CDR3 length is 15 residues. Germline V gene sequence: CDR1 SGHNT, CDR2 YYREEE (reference sequence). V lost 1 base, J lost 1 base, and 11 bases lay in between. The CDR3 is CASSLQGNKNTEAFF. The CDR3 DNA reads TGTGCCAGCAGCTTGCAGGGAAATAAGAACACTGAAGCTTTCTTT.

This clone was recorded once. A junction end diverges from the germline sequence, so it may reflect a read error. The chain has TRBV19 and TRBJ1-3; tentative D call: TRBD1 (6 bases). The CDR3 runs to 17 residues. The germline V gene encodes CDR1 LNHDA and CDR2 SQIVND (reference sequence). The CDR3 DNA reads as TGCCCTACTAGGGGGAGGGGGTGGACCCACTCTGGAAACACCATATATTTT. This translates into CPTRGRGWTHSGNTIYF.

This chain connects TRBV6-5 to TRBJ1-1; D ambiguous. The V gene's germline CDR1 is MNHEY and CDR2 SVGAGI. The CDR3 has 13 amino acids. Between the trimmed V and J ends, which lost 6 bases and 1 base, there was a span of 9 bases. CDR3 nucleotides: TGTGCCAGCAGCTTGGCTTCGAACACTGAAGCTTTCTTT. This encodes CASSLASNTEAFF.

A remark on this clone: One end of the junction varies from germline; a read error may be responsible. The chain combines TRBV4-2 with TRBJ2-1; 14 positions match TRBD2. The length of the CDR3 is 15 residues. Germline CDR1 LGHNA, CDR2 YNFKEQ. The CDR3 spells CASSQGTSGGYVVIF. CDR3 DNA: TGTGCCAGCAGCCAAGGGACTAGCGGGGGGTATGTGGTAATCTTC.

The chain is built from TRBV6-1 and TRBJ1-5; the D gene is possibly TRBD1 (5 bases). The germline V gene has CDR1 MNHNS and CDR2 SASEGT. V shed 2 bases and J shed 0 bases, with 14 bases lying between them. The length of the CDR3 is 17 residues. In DNA form, the CDR3 reads TGTGCCAGCAGTGAATATGGGGGACTTTATAGCAATCAGCCCCAGCATTTT. Translating it yields CASSEYGGLYSNQPQHF.

This clone was seen only a few times. This sequence joins TRBV7-8 and TRBJ2-3, with 7 bases fitting TRBD1. CDR1 and CDR2 (germline): SGHVS, FQNEAQ. The CDR3 has 14 amino acids. V shed 4 bases, J shed 3 bases, and the junction held 4 bases outside the gene matches. CDR3 in amino acids: CASSSQGLTDTQYF. CDR3 sequence (DNA): TGTGCCAGCAGCTCACAGGGGTTGACAGATACGCAGTATTTT.

This clone was counted a single time. This chain uses TRBV29-1 with TRBJ2-5, with a weak D call TRBD2 (5 bases). V lost 6 bases and J 4 bases, leaving 15 bases between the germline ends. The CDR3 consists of 13 residues. Germline V gene data show CDR1 as SQVTM and CDR2 as ANQGSEA. CDR3 sequence: CSVRAARGETQYF. The DNA of the CDR3 is TGCAGCGTCCGAGCGGCCCGGGGAGAGACCCAGTACTTC.

The rearrangement links TRBV7-8 to TRBJ1-2; possibly TRBD1 for D (5 bases). V gave up 5 bases and J gave up 3 bases, with 16 bases separating them. CDR3 size: 15 residues. From germline, CDR1 is SGHVS and CDR2 FQNEAQ. The CDR3 reads CASSHNRQGHYGYTF. The DNA of the CDR3 is TGTGCCAGCAGCCACAACCGGCAGGGCCACTATGGCTACACCTTC.

The chain has TRBV7-2 and TRBJ1-2; tentative D call: TRBD1 (5 bases). Germline V gives CDR1 SGHTA, CDR2 FQGNSA. This CDR3 region has 16 residues. Trimming pared 5 bases from V and 8 bases from J, leaving 24 bases between. CDR3 coding DNA: TGTGCCAGCAGCCCACTCGCGGTAAGGGGCGCGGAGGGCTACACCTTC. This translates into CASSPLAVRGAEGYTF.

The chain uses TRBV5-1 and TRBJ2-2; maybe TRBD1 (6 bases). Germline V gene sequence: CDR1 SGHRS, CDR2 YFSETQ. Trimming took 0 bases from V and 3 from J, leaving 18 bases between them. The CDR3 covers 18 residues. CDR3 DNA sequence: TGCGCCAGCAGCTTGGACCCGGACAGCCGGAGCCACACCGGGGAGCTGTTTTTT. It specifies CASSLDPDSRSHTGELFF.

The rearrangement links TRBV5-1 to TRBJ2-1, with 13 bases matching TRBD2. The CDR3 contains 16 residues. Germline lookup yields CDR1 SGHRS and CDR2 YFSETQ. The V segment lost 0 bases and the J segment 5 bases; nucleotides outside the gene matches: 2. CDR3 region: CASSLEGLAGNNEQFF. CDR3 in DNA: TGCGCCAGCAGCTTGGAGGGACTAGCGGGGAACAATGAGCAGTTCTTC.

V is TRBV29-1 and J is TRBJ2-7, with D possibly being TRBD2 (5 bases). The length of the CDR3 is 14 residues. Germline V CDR1 and CDR2: SQVTM, ANQGSEA. V was clipped by 5 bases and J by 0 bases, with 14 bases between them. The CDR3 protein is CSVRGAEFSYEQYF. The CDR3 DNA reads as TGCAGCGTTCGCGGAGCGGAGTTCTCCTACGAGCAGTACTTC.

This rearrangement joins TRBV11-2 to TRBJ2-1, with D tentatively TRBD2 (6 bases). Germline V CDR1 and CDR2: SGHAT, FQNNGV. V was shortened by 0 bases and J by 0 bases, with 12 bases between the two germline ends. The CDR3 loop spans 17 amino acids. In DNA, the CDR3 is TGTGCCAGCAGCTTAGAGCGGCGGGGTCGCTCCTACAATGAGCAGTTCTTC. Translation gives CASSLERRGRSYNEQFF.